The 20 T cell receptor beta chains below come from one sample, sequenced in a study of T cells after yellow fever vaccination. TCRdb ran MiXCR on the 5' RACE reads and lists one entry per CDR3 protein. The table has around 350,000 distinct CDR3 sequences, roughly 6.1% seen once; the top ten hold 14% to 15%. Here the sequenced sample was PBMCs, taken 5 days after the yellow fever booster vaccination. The receptor source for this set is a man aged 30 to 45 who received the YFV17D yellow fever vaccine.

This clonotype has only a few counts. The chain recombines TRBV7-2 with TRBJ2-1; 13 bases match TRBD2. Germline lookup yields CDR1 SGHTA and CDR2 FQGNSA. V lost 3 bases, J lost 10 bases, and 6 bases stayed unmatched. The CDR3 has 15 residues. The CDR3 sequence is CASSFILAGGGEQFF. CDR3 sequence (DNA): TGTGCCAGCAGCTTTATACTAGCGGGAGGGGGAGAGCAGTTCTTC.

This clonotype was found many times. J is TRBJ2-5 and V is TRBV25-1, with 7 bases aligning to TRBD2. Germline loops: CDR1 MGHDK, CDR2 SYGVNS. Trimming took 2 bases from V and 4 from J; bases not matched to a gene: 13. The CDR3 extends over 17 amino acids. The CDR3 DNA is TGTGCCAGCAGTGAACCGGGAGGTGACCCAGGTAGAGAGACCCAGTACTTC. Translation: CASSEPGGDPGRETQYF.

The table lists this clonotype with a few counts. The chain combines TRBV20-1 with TRBJ2-1, with 7 positions matching TRBD2. This CDR3 comprises 15 residues. V gave up 3 bases and J gave up 0 bases; unmatched junction bases: 5. The germline CDR1 and CDR2 sequences are DFQATT and SNEGSKA (reference sequence). The CDR3 DNA reads as TGCAGTGCTAGGGGGAGGGGACTCTCCTACAATGAGCAGTTCTTC. Protein product: CSARGRGLSYNEQFF.

The J gene is TRBJ2-7, the V gene TRBV9; D is uncertain. The CDR3 runs 12 residues. The germline CDR1 and CDR2 sequences are SGDLS and YYNGEE. V was cut by 0 bases and J by 6 bases, with 7 bases left in between. Here the CDR3 reads CASSVDFGEQYF. CDR3 in DNA: TGTGCCAGCAGCGTAGATTTTGGCGAGCAGTACTTC.

This clonotype was observed a few times. V and J are TRBV6-5 and TRBJ2-4; weak D call: TRBD2 (5 bases). The CDR3 consists of 17 residues. Trimming stripped 5 bases from V and 4 bases from J, with 21 bases between. The germline gives CDR1 MNHEY, CDR2 SVGAGI. CDR3 in amino acids: CASSHKGGWERKNIQYF. CDR3 DNA sequence: TGTGCCAGCAGTCACAAAGGCGGCTGGGAGCGTAAAAACATTCAGTACTTC.

This clonotype was observed a few times. The CDR3 coding sequence is TGTGCCAGCAGTTTAGATGGGACCCGGACGTATGGCTACACCTTC. The encoded protein is CASSLDGTRTYGYTF. V is TRBV12-3 or TRBV12-4 and J is TRBJ1-2, with D maybe TRBD1 (5 bases). V was cut by 1 base and J by 5 bases, with 14 bases left in between. The CDR3 runs to 15 residues.

Turning to this clonotype: A much more abundant neighbour one base away suggests this may be a read error. This chain links TRBV11-1 with TRBJ1-1; D unclear. This CDR3 is 13 amino acids long. The V gene lost 8 bases and the J gene lost 2 bases, with 12 bases spanning the gap. The germline V gene has CDR1 SGHAT and CDR2 FQDESV (reference sequence). This chain's CDR3 is CASESGLNTEAFF. CDR3 sequence (DNA): TGTGCCAGCGAAAGCGGGCTAAACACTGAAGCTTTCTTT.

This clonotype was seen ten or more times. The chain uses TRBV28 and TRBJ2-7, with a tentative D call TRBD2 (5 bases). The CDR3 has 14 amino acids. V was pared by 6 bases and J by 5 bases, with 17 bases between. CDR1 is MDHEN and CDR2 is SYDVKM in the germline V gene. For the CDR3, the DNA is TGTGCCAGCAGCTCCGGAGGATTGAGGAACGAGCAGTACTTC. Amino acids: CASSSGGLRNEQYF.

This clonotype has a count of ten or more. The chain employs TRBV5-1 and TRBJ2-3; possibly TRBD2 for D (6 bases). V was trimmed by 0 bases and J by 0 bases, leaving 11 bases between them. The CDR3 consists of 16 residues. CDR1 and CDR2 from the germline V gene are SGHRS and YFSETQ. In nucleotides, the CDR3 is TGCGCCAGCAGCTTGGCTCCGGGAGTGAGCACAGATACGCAGTATTTT. It is translated as CASSLAPGVSTDTQYF.

J is TRBJ2-7 and V is TRBV18, with D perhaps assigned TRBD1 or TRBD2 (5 bases each). Per germline, CDR1 KGHSH and CDR2 LQKENI. CDR3 size: 17 residues. V was shortened by 2 bases and J by 1 base, with 18 bases between the two germline ends. The CDR3 sequence is CASSPFVSRDLSYEQYF. DNA for the CDR3: TGTGCCAGCTCACCATTTGTGAGCAGGGACCTATCCTACGAGCAGTACTTC.

This clonotype was counted ten times or more. The chain recombines TRBV20-1 with TRBJ1-4; D is possibly TRBD1 (5 bases). The CDR3 contains 11 residues. The V end was cut by 6 bases, the J end by 5 bases, with 7 bases between. The germline V gene has CDR1 DFQATT and CDR2 SNEGSKA (reference sequence). Written as DNA, the CDR3 is TGCAGTGCAAGACAGAATGAAAAACTGTTTTTT. Residues: CSARQNEKLFF.

The chain couples TRBV18 to TRBJ2-2, with D perhaps matching TRBD2 (5 bases). Germline CDR1 reads KGHSH; CDR2 reads LQKENI. This CDR3 has 15 amino acids. V lost 7 bases and J lost 6, with 18 bases in between. This chain's CDR3 is CASLGNFGGPGELFF. The CDR3 DNA sequence: TGTGCCAGCTTGGGAAACTTCGGAGGTCCCGGGGAGCTGTTTTTT.

This clonotype was seen many times. The V gene is TRBV3-1, the J gene TRBJ1-3, with D unclear. Germline V CDR1 and CDR2: LGHDT, YNNKEL (reference sequence). The V end was cut by 0 bases, the J end by 2 bases, with 5 bases between. The CDR3 is 14 amino acids. CDR3 DNA: TGTGCCAGCAGCCAAGATCGTGCTGGAAACACCATATATTTT. This gives the protein CASSQDRAGNTIYF.

The V call is TRBV14, the J call TRBJ2-5; D possibly corresponds to TRBD2 (6 bases). V was shortened by 6 bases and J by 5 bases, with 13 bases between the two germline ends. Germline V gives CDR1 SGHDN, CDR2 FVKESK. The CDR3 length is 13 residues. The CDR3 DNA is TGTGCCAGCAGATTCGCTAGCGCGGAGACCCAGTACTTC. The encoded protein is CASRFASAETQYF.

The chain carries TRBV6-2 or TRBV6-3 and TRBJ2-1; 11 bases are shared with TRBD2. In germline, CDR1 is MNHEY, CDR2 SVGEGT. There are 14 residues in the CDR3. V dropped 6 bases and J dropped 8; count of bases not matched to a gene: 6. The CDR3 sequence is CASSQLAGVHEQFF. CDR3 nucleotide sequence: TGTGCCAGCAGCCAACTAGCGGGAGTACATGAGCAGTTCTTC.

In this sample, this clonotype turned up many times. The chain couples TRBV12-3 or TRBV12-4 to TRBJ2-5; D is unresolved. The CDR3 covers 14 residues. With 1 base removed from V and 3 bases from J, the gap between germline ends came to 9 bases. The CDR3 spells CASSLGPGEETQYF. DNA for the CDR3: TGTGCCAGCAGTTTAGGTCCGGGCGAAGAGACCCAGTACTTC.

The chain is built from TRBV5-1 and TRBJ2-3; D is unclear. Trimming removed 4 bases from V and 4 bases from J, with 10 bases in between. Germline CDR1 and CDR2: SGHRS and YFSETQ. CDR3 length: 13 residues. The CDR3 protein is CASSMDGSDTQYF. CDR3 in DNA: TGCGCCAGCAGCATGGACGGTTCAGATACGCAGTATTTT.

This clonotype came up many times. The V gene is TRBV6-5, the J gene TRBJ2-1; tentatively, D is TRBD2 (5 bases). This CDR3 comprises 14 residues. Trimming shortened V by 6 bases and J by 4 bases, and 13 bases separated the two germline ends. Germline values: CDR1 MNHEY, CDR2 SVGAGI. In DNA, the CDR3 is TGTGCCAGCAGGAGGGCTAGTGGTTACAATGAGCAGTTCTTC. Translation: CASRRASGYNEQFF.

Many counts were recorded for this clonotype. The J gene is TRBJ2-6, the V gene TRBV20-1, with a weak D call TRBD1 (5 bases). This CDR3 comprises 13 residues. V was shortened by 5 bases and J by 2 bases, with 7 bases between the two germline ends. Germline V gene lookup returns CDR1 DFQATT and CDR2 SNEGSKA (reference sequence). The chain's CDR3 is CSALRAGANVLTF. In nucleotides, the CDR3 is TGCAGTGCTCTCAGGGCTGGGGCCAACGTCCTGACTTTC.

This clonotype has just a few counts. V and J are TRBV11-3 and TRBJ2-3; either TRBD1 or TRBD2 may supply D (5 bases each). Germline assignment: CDR1 SGHNT and CDR2 YENEEA. The CDR3 covers 14 residues. V was trimmed by 5 bases and J by 8 bases, leaving 17 bases between them. In DNA, the CDR3 is TGTGCCAGCAGCCCGACGGGGACGCCGGGTACGCAGTATTTT. Encoded protein: CASSPTGTPGTQYF.